The 20 T cell receptor beta chains below were found in one sample sequenced in a study of shared clonotypes between healthy human individuals. Positively selected for CCR7, the CD45RO-negative cells used as naive CD8 cells excluded terminally differentiated effector memory CD45RA+ cells. Assay: immunoSEQ multiplex PCR; the TCRdb copy retains only in-frame clones and omits some. The sample shows 1.5 million to 2.5 million clones, less than 95% of them seen only once. Sequences were obtained from naive CD8+ T cells sorted from blood. Receptors originate from a young man in good health.

The J gene is TRBJ2-7, the V gene TRBV29-1; 8 bases map to TRBD2. Trimming at V came to 4 bases and at J to 3 bases, leaving 5 bases not matched to a gene. The CDR3 totals 13 residues. Germline V gives CDR1 SQVTM, CDR2 ANQGSEA. The DNA for the CDR3 is TGCAGCGTTGTCTTCGCGGGGGGCTACGAGCAGTACTTC. It translates to CSVVFAGGYEQYF.

This clone appeared once. This sample also contains other DNA sequences that code for the same CDR3. The CDR3 loop is CASSVAETEQFF. The CDR3 DNA reads TGTGCCAGCAGCGTAGCTGAGACTGAGCAGTTCTTC. The J gene is TRBJ2-1, the V gene TRBV9; D is uncertain. CDR1 is SGDLS and CDR2 is YYNGEE in the germline V gene. The CDR3 runs 12 residues. V shed 0 bases and J shed 9 bases, with 7 bases lying between them. The full variable domain, completed using reference TRBV9 and TRBJ2-1, is DSGVTQTPKHLITATGQRVTLRCSPRSGDLSVYWYQQSLDQGLQFLIQYYNGEERAKGNILERFSAQQFPDLHSELNLSSLELGDSALYFCASSVAETEQFFGPGTRLTVL.

The gene calls are TRBV29-1 and TRBJ2-7; 11 bases map to TRBD1. The germline V gene encodes CDR1 SQVTM and CDR2 ANQGSEA. This CDR3 region has 14 residues. V shed 6 bases, J shed 5 bases, and the junction held 9 bases outside the gene matches. The CDR3 sequence: CSVLGGTGGNEQYF. The CDR3 DNA sequence: TGCAGCGTACTAGGTGGGACAGGGGGTAACGAGCAGTACTTC.

This chain connects TRBV9 to TRBJ2-2; 7 bases line up with TRBD2. The CDR3 runs to 16 residues. CDR1 SGDLS and CDR2 YYNGEE come from the germline V gene. The trim removed 3 bases at V and 4 bases at J, leaving 9 bases unmatched. The CDR3 DNA is TGTGCCAGCAGCGCTCCAATCAGCGGGGTCACCGGGGAGCTGTTTTTT. Protein product: CASSAPISGVTGELFF.

The V and J genes are TRBV28 and TRBJ2-2; D not resolved. CDR3 length equals 15 residues. Trimming removed 4 bases at V and 1 base at J, with 10 bases between. Germline CDR1 MDHEN, CDR2 SYDVKM. The CDR3 DNA sequence: TGTGCCAGCAGTTCGGTGGATGTGAACACCGGGGAGCTGTTTTTT. It encodes CASSSVDVNTGELFF. Supplemented by reference TRBV28 and TRBJ2-2, the full variable domain reads DVKVTQSSRYLVKRTGEKVFLECVQDMDHENMFWYRQDPGLGLRLIYFSYDVKMKEKGDIPEGYSVSREKKERFSLILESASTNQTSMYLCASSSVDVNTGELFFGEGSRLTVL.

V usage is TRBV2 and J usage is TRBJ2-7; 7 positions agree with TRBD2. Per germline, CDR1 SNHLY and CDR2 FYNNEI. The CDR3 is 12 amino acids. The J segment lost 3 bases and the V segment lost 8 bases, leaving 4 bases of the junction unmatched. This CDR3 reads CASLREGYEQYF. DNA of the CDR3: TGTGCCAGCTTAAGGGAGGGCTACGAGCAGTACTTC.

This rearrangement joins TRBV7-6 to TRBJ2-1; 8 bases fit TRBD1. Germline loops: CDR1 SGHVS, CDR2 FNYEAQ. The J segment lost 0 bases and the V segment lost 5 bases, leaving 6 bases of the junction unmatched. This CDR3 has 16 amino acids. Here the CDR3 reads CASSPSTGASYNEQFF. The CDR3 coding sequence is TGTGCCAGCAGCCCGTCGACAGGGGCCTCCTACAATGAGCAGTTCTTC.

The V and J genes are TRBV27 and TRBJ2-5; D may correspond to TRBD1 or TRBD2 (6 bases each). Germline CDR1 MNHEY, CDR2 SMNVEV (reference sequence). This CDR3 has 14 residues. Trimming removed 5 bases at V and 9 bases at J, with 19 bases between. CDR3 loop: CASSPRGQVGAQYF. CDR3 nucleotide sequence: TGTGCCAGCAGTCCACGGGGGCAGGTAGGGGCCCAGTACTTC.

V usage is TRBV27 and J usage is TRBJ2-5, with D perhaps assigned TRBD1 or TRBD2 (5 bases each). Germline CDR1 MNHEY, CDR2 SMNVEV (reference sequence). The CDR3 extends over 14 amino acids. The V end lost 4 bases, the J end lost 2 bases, and 11 bases lay between the germline ends. The CDR3 coding sequence is TGTGCCAGCAGTTGGGGTTGGGGGCAAGAGACCCAGTACTTC. Protein: CASSWGWGQETQYF.

The rearrangement joins TRBV4-1 to TRBJ1-1; tentatively, D is TRBD1 (5 bases). Germline assignment: CDR1 MGHRA and CDR2 YSYEKL. The CDR3 loop spans 14 amino acids. Trimming removed 3 bases at V and 6 bases at J, with 14 bases between. The CDR3 sequence: CASSQIGGGAEAFF. For the CDR3, the DNA is TGCGCCAGCAGCCAGATTGGCGGGGGTGCTGAAGCTTTCTTT.

The gene calls are TRBV14 and TRBJ2-7; 8 positions agree with TRBD2. CDR3 length: 15 amino acids. The V gene end was trimmed by 3 bases and the J gene end by 5 bases; junction bases not matched to a gene: 9. The V gene's germline CDR1 is SGHDN and CDR2 FVKESK. The CDR3 here is CASSQRSGGLDEQYF. In DNA, the CDR3 is TGTGCCAGCAGCCAGAGATCGGGGGGGCTCGACGAGCAGTACTTC.

The chain links TRBV7-9 to TRBJ2-7; 8 nucleotides match TRBD2. This CDR3 region has 14 residues. Germline CDR1 is SEHNR and CDR2 is FQNEAQ (reference sequence). V was pared by 5 bases and J by 3 bases, with 6 bases of the junction left unmatched. The CDR3 region has the DNA TGTGCCAGCAGCACAGGACTAGCAATCTACGAGCAGTACTTC. It yields the protein CASSTGLAIYEQYF.

This chain uses TRBV29-1 with TRBJ2-2; maybe TRBD1 (5 bases). Germline loops: CDR1 SQVTM, CDR2 ANQGSEA. This CDR3 has 11 amino acids. Trimming removed 7 bases from V and 3 bases from J, with 6 bases in between. This chain's CDR3 is CSARDTGELFF. The CDR3 coding sequence is TGCAGCGCCAGGGACACCGGGGAGCTGTTTTTT.

The chain is built from TRBV27 and TRBJ2-7; 8 nucleotides agree with TRBD1. This CDR3 region has 16 residues. With V trimmed by 0 bases and J by 3 bases, 7 bases remained unmatched. Germline V gene lookup returns CDR1 MNHEY and CDR2 SMNVEV (reference sequence). The CDR3 sequence is CASSLSAGTGFYEQYF. The CDR3 DNA reads as TGTGCCAGCAGTTTATCGGCGGGGACAGGTTTCTACGAGCAGTACTTC.

This clone is a singleton in its sample. The chain is built from TRBV7-9 and TRBJ2-1, with 7 bases matching TRBD2. Looked up from germline, CDR1 is SEHNR and CDR2 is FQNEAQ (reference sequence). V was clipped by 1 base and J by 9 bases; unmatched bases: 9. CDR3 length equals 15 residues. CDR3 nucleotide sequence: TGTGCCAGCAGCTTAGATGGGGGGGATACTCCTGAGCAGTTCTTC. Its translation: CASSLDGGDTPEQFF.

As regards this clone: At the DNA level, this CDR3 is encoded by other sequences in the same sample as well. This sequence joins TRBV11-2 and TRBJ2-3, with D perhaps TRBD2 (5 bases). Trimming shortened V by 0 bases and J by 6 bases, and 7 bases separated the two germline ends. CDR1 is SGHAT, CDR2 FQNNGV, per germline. There are 13 residues in the CDR3. The CDR3 loop is CASSLDGGDTQYF. CDR3 coding DNA: TGTGCCAGCAGCTTAGATGGCGGGGATACGCAGTATTTT.

The chain is built from TRBV6-5 and TRBJ2-5; no clear D. Looked up from germline, CDR1 is MNHEY and CDR2 is SVGAGI. CDR3 size: 13 residues. The V gene lost 6 bases and the J gene lost 2 bases, with 10 bases spanning the gap. In DNA, the CDR3 is TGTGCCAGCAGACAAAACTTACAAGAGACCCAGTACTTC. It encodes CASRQNLQETQYF.

The chain recombines TRBV13 with TRBJ1-2, with D hard to call. The V and J ends lost 0 bases and 3 bases respectively, with 11 bases between them. CDR1 is PRHDT, CDR2 FYEKMQ, per germline (reference sequence). The length of the CDR3 is 15 residues. CDR3 coding DNA: TGTGCCAGCAGCTTAGGCGCCGGGCCCGACTATGGCTACACCTTC. As protein: CASSLGAGPDYGYTF. Full variable domain (outside the CDR3, taken from reference TRBV13 and TRBJ1-2): AAGVIQSPRHLIKEKRETATLKCYPIPRHDTVYWYQQGPGQDPQFLISFYEKMQSDKGSIPDRFSAQQFSDYHSELNMSSLELGDSALYFCASSLGAGPDYGYTFGSGTRLTVV.

The CDR3, as DNA: TGTGCCAGCAGTGTACAGGGTTACGAGCAGTACTTC. Translated, it gives CASSVQGYEQYF. The chain employs TRBV27 and TRBJ2-7; tentatively, D is TRBD1 (6 bases). The CDR3 is 12 amino acids. Between the trimmed V and J ends, which lost 5 bases and 4 bases, there was a span of 9 bases. Per the germline V gene, CDR1 is MNHEY and CDR2 is SMNVEV (reference sequence).

V gene TRBV5-1 combines with J gene TRBJ2-2; D not certain. The CDR3 is made up of 16 amino acids. The V end lost 0 bases, the J end lost 1 base, and 10 bases lay between the germline ends. Germline values: CDR1 SGHRS, CDR2 YFSETQ. The CDR3 protein is CASSLERTMNTGELFF. CDR3 coding DNA: TGCGCCAGCAGCTTGGAGAGGACGATGAACACCGGGGAGCTGTTTTTT. The full variable domain, with the rest looked up from reference TRBV5-1 and TRBJ2-2, is KAGVTQTPRYLIKTRGQQVTLSCSPISGHRSVSWYQQTPGQGLQFLFEYFSETQRNKGNFPGRFSGRQFSNSRSEMNVSTLELGDSALYLCASSLERTMNTGELFFGEGSRLTVL.